The rows below give T cell receptor beta chains drawn from one sample of a study of technical replicates of blood from four donors. Assay: immunoSEQ multiplex PCR; the TCRdb copy retains only in-frame clones and omits some. The sample records under 100,000 clones, just under 95% being singletons. Specimen: T cells isolated from PBMCs. The receptor set was obtained from a human donor in good health. Both conserved end residues are part of each CDR3. Each record gives: V gene, J gene, clone size, CDR3 protein. Size is stated for part of the rows, as once, few or many counts, or as a class when the clone is expanded.

TRBV18	TRBJ1-2	.	CASSLILDRARGGYTF
TRBV5-1	TRBJ2-6	.	CASSMGIRTGANVLTF
TRBV7-7	TRBJ2-1	.	CASSRSASADSEQFF
TRBV19	TRBJ2-7	.	CASSRDGSYEQYF
TRBV18	TRBJ2-7	.	CASSPATGTHEQYF
TRBV6-1	TRBJ1-6	.	CASSRTLYNSPLHF
TRBV4-1	TRBJ2-1	.	CASSQGASNPYEQFF
TRBV28	TRBJ1-5	.	CASRAITGGVGQPQHF
TRBV7-8	TRBJ1-2	.	CASSLGLRGSGGYTF
TRBV5-1	TRBJ2-3	few	CASSAQRQGENIWTDTQYF
TRBV10-3	TRBJ2-7	.	CAISEQRGISYEQYF
TRBV4-1	TRBJ1-1	.	CASSQNRADWTEAFF
TRBV29-1	TRBJ2-7	once	CSVETSGRRGYEQYF
TRBV19	TRBJ2-7	once	CASSMRTGGGYEQYF
TRBV2	TRBJ2-5	.	CAYNGGLAGGQGGETQYF
TRBV29-1	TRBJ2-5	.	CSVGDSGSKRYF
TRBV11-3	TRBJ2-7	.	CASSPRKGESNYEQYF
TRBV14	TRBJ2-3	.	CASRNIPGQDPDTQYF
TRBV21-1	TRBJ2-5	.	CASSKSRQETQYF
TRBV25-1	TRBJ1-1	.	CASSPPSIAMNTEAFF
TRBV19	TRBJ2-7	.	CASSITEAGGYEQYF
TRBV28	TRBJ2-1	.	CASQGQGAYNEQFF
TRBV10-3	TRBJ2-7	.	CAITEGQGLYEQYF
TRBV27	TRBJ1-5	.	CASSLSTINQPQHF
TRBV2	TRBJ2-6	few	CASRSSGANVLTF
TRBV9	TRBJ1-4	.	CASSAGQGNEKLFF
TRBV10-1	TRBJ2-2	.	CASSNFVGELFF
TRBV4-1	TRBJ2-2	once	CASSRPGQGTGELFF
TRBV5-8	TRBJ2-6	.	CASIRSGTSGANVLTF
TRBV5-8	TRBJ2-1	.	CASSFNRAGLISDEQFF
TRBV28	TRBJ1-2	.	CASSLQTGMRNGYTF
TRBV5-1	TRBJ2-7	.	CASSSSPGQRFDEQYF
TRBV30	TRBJ2-1	once	CAWSKRRGLYNEQFF
TRBV28	TRBJ2-1	.	CASSQLAVGSYNEQFF
TRBV7-2	TRBJ2-5	.	CASSDPNRETQYF
TRBV6-1	TRBJ2-2	.	CASSEVNRGTGELFF
TRBV5-1	TRBJ1-1	.	CASSLTGTNTEAFF
TRBV2	TRBJ2-3	.	CASSDNRGVSTDTQYF
TRBV30	TRBJ2-3	.	CAWSVSGLAGSTDTQYF
TRBV10-3	TRBJ2-5	once	CAISGRDYESQETQYF
TRBV19	TRBJ1-3	.	CASSISVSGNTIYF
TRBV4-1	TRBJ1-1	.	CASSPPLNTEAFF
TRBV7-2	TRBJ2-3	.	CASSLQANRRDTQYF
TRBV27	TRBJ1-5	.	CASSRQGASNQPQHF
TRBV5-1	TRBJ2-7	.	CASSLYGQGNSYEQYF
TRBV19	TRBJ1-1	.	CASSRSAGNTEAFF
TRBV28	TRBJ1-2	.	CASSPGYRGAPPDGYTF
TRBV5-6	TRBJ2-7	.	CASSLPSGGRGDYEQYF
TRBV5-1	TRBJ1-1	.	CASSLGGRSTEAFF
TRBV7-9	TRBJ2-7	.	CASSFPELGYEGHEQYF
TRBV5-4	TRBJ1-1	.	CASSPLRGTRNTEAFF
TRBV5-1	TRBJ2-5	.	CASSHQQGAAETQYF
TRBV11-3	TRBJ2-1	.	CASSQGYEQFF
TRBV27	TRBJ1-1	.	CASSNLEQGAPTEAFF
TRBV7-9	TRBJ1-6	.	CASSLVMSTYWNSPLHF
TRBV19	TRBJ2-1	.	CASSLAGISYNEQFF
TRBV19	TRBJ2-7	.	CASSMEPYEQYF
TRBV4-1	TRBJ2-5	.	CASSQGLTDGTQYF
TRBV6-1	TRBJ2-1	.	CASTLVMGAYNEQFF